Listed below are T cell receptor beta chains from one sample, sequenced in a study of monozygotic twins with inflammatory bowel disease. TCRdb re-called the 5' RACE reads and shows each CDR3 protein once, DNA omitted. The table gives 440,000 or so distinct CDR3 sequences; the top ten clones make up about 2.3% of it. The specimen sequenced was blood. The receptors originated from a human donor with ulcerative colitis or Crohn's disease, or a healthy co-twin of an affected twin (not recorded which). The CDR3 runs from the conserved cysteine through the conserved F or W.

J gene | V gene | CDR3 protein
TRBJ2-2 | TRBV12-3/TRBV12-4 | CASSSSRGGIRDTGELFF
TRBJ2-7 | TRBV7-9 | CASQQGASTYEQYF
TRBJ2-2 | TRBV11-3 | CASSTRQTGELFF
TRBJ2-7 | TRBV6-5 | CASSYSLAGAYEQYF
TRBJ2-3 | TRBV6-1 | CASTQSLSTDTQYF
TRBJ2-1 | TRBV25-1 | CASSGTGDLNEQFF
TRBJ1-2 | TRBV28 | CASSLGQSGYTF
TRBJ2-3 | TRBV5-1 | CASSVVSGRDTDTQYF
TRBJ2-2 | TRBV7-2 | CASSTSTGELFF
TRBJ1-1 | TRBV6-5 | CASRREGGGEAFF
TRBJ2-1 | TRBV28 | CASSFGGSTHNEQFF
TRBJ2-6 | TRBV14 | CASSLRQAGANVLTF
TRBJ2-7 | TRBV12-3/TRBV12-4 | CASSLTGQSYEQYF
TRBJ2-2 | TRBV5-1 | CASSPNGLASTGELFF
TRBJ2-1 | TRBV27 | CAVNRQGSYNEQFF
TRBJ1-5 | TRBV30 | CAWRADSNQPQHF
TRBJ2-7 | TRBV10-2 | CASSRGPTSGGPSLSEQYF
TRBJ2-1 | TRBV18 | CASSPGTSGNWDEQFF
TRBJ1-5 | TRBV7-9 | CASSLAEYQPQHF
TRBJ2-3 | TRBV2 | CASSRGRVPGGPDTQYF
TRBJ2-7 | TRBV12-3/TRBV12-4 | CASSLGTKSEQYF
TRBJ2-5 | TRBV6-1 | CASRQSTTRGWETQYF
TRBJ1-1 | TRBV7-9 | CASTQNPNTEAFF
TRBJ2-7 | TRBV10-3 | CATKILASTYEQYF
TRBJ2-1 | TRBV10-3 | CAISEGGGEQFF
TRBJ1-3 | TRBV5-4 | CASSKSPGPSGNTIYF
TRBJ1-6 | TRBV10-3 | CAIKGDSRNSPLHF
TRBJ1-2 | TRBV30 | CAWRAGAVDYTF
TRBJ2-5 | TRBV4-1 | CASSLGTGASQETQYF
TRBJ1-5 | TRBV19 | CASSTQGRQPQHF
TRBJ2-1 | TRBV7-8 | CASSSRWIREQFF
TRBJ2-4 | TRBV5-1 | CASSTRGEGLAKNIQYF
TRBJ1-1 | TRBV7-9 | CASSPTPNTEAFF
TRBJ1-1 | TRBV5-1 | CASSRNPNTEAFF
TRBJ2-5 | TRBV9 | CASSAGLAVQETQYF
TRBJ2-7 | TRBV5-1 | CASSGGLAVSYEQYF
TRBJ1-2 | TRBV7-9 | CASTPGWGLYGYTF
TRBJ2-2 | TRBV27 | CASTLDRDTGELFF
TRBJ1-1 | TRBV7-2 | CASSYPPALGNTEAFF
TRBJ1-2 | TRBV14 | CASSQGTYGYTF
TRBJ2-7 | TRBV5-1 | CASSSGPTSSYEQYF
TRBJ1-1 | TRBV10-3 | CAISEIRSNTEAFF
TRBJ1-2 | TRBV30 | CAWSVDREAGYTF
TRBJ2-2 | TRBV5-1 | CASSLLVSQGELFF